This entry features one TCR beta chain sequence. Only a few counts were recorded for this clonotype. Its binding antigen is unknown. Base qualities are not provided; no much larger clone lies one nucleotide away. The sample's time point label is to be understood as: patch test 1, 2 weeks after DPC sensitization. Taken with the paper, the label for treatment or condition translates to: therapeutic diphenylcyclopropenone sensitization with weekly scalp DPC. Blood at each patch-test visit was drawn before the patch test was applied. Patients were considered eligible if aged 18 to 70, diagnosed with alopecia and deemed suitable for DPC therapy, and patients were excluded if pregnant. Total RNA was extracted from unfractionated whole blood collected in Tempus Blood RNA tubes. This sample was included in a study of human T cells and chemical hapten exposure (dated by TCRdb to the early 2020s). Concerning the study at large: For sensitization, 2% DPC in acetone was applied to an approximately 2 cm by approximately 2 cm area of upper inner arm skin. Throughout the roughly 25-week study period, patients were also given weekly therapeutic DPC doses on the scalp. Patch testing was done on the upper back using Finn chambers containing 0.01% DPC, and results were scored after 6 days according to International Contact Dermatitis Research Group standards. Most of the patients in the cohort were female, and the cohort covered alopecia areata with under or over 50% scalp involvement, alopecia totalis and alopecia universalis. The libraries were sequenced as a pool, and the TCR yield per sample differed mostly because of small variations in library volumes within the pool. In alopecia patients, the study followed how the peripheral blood TCR repertoire changed in vivo over primary and secondary sensitization to diphenylcyclopropenone (DPC), a hapten. Blood samples were taken from patients before sensitization (week 0) and at 2, 6 and about 24 weeks after DPC sensitization. Under 30 alopecia patients gave blood for TCR sequencing at one to four time points (pre-sensitization, 2, 6 and 24 weeks). The research as a whole found: The number of TCRs above 1 in 1000 frequency did not change with DPC sensitization; there was no evidence of global repertoire structure alterations. Because all patients had alopecia, a presumed autoimmune disease, the immune response of the patients might differ from that of healthy individuals. The number of PT1 expanded TCRs positively correlated with patch test score, significant at thresholds 8, 16 and 32 but not 4. Significantly more large CDR3 similarity clusters were formed by expanded TCRs than by pre-sensitization or healthy control sets, consistent with antigen-driven responses. Repeated subsampling changed both the strength of the expansion versus patch-test correlation and the threshold at which that correlation became significant.

The CDR3 goes from the cysteine to the phenylalanine over 14 residues. Kept here is only the CDR3 DNA, which spans 42 bases and is read in frame from base 1. V is cut by 3 bases and J by 4 bases, and the space between the germline ends is 15 bases. CDR1 and CDR2 were assigned from the germline V gene (reference sequence) as DFQATT and SNEGSKA. The library was made by RACE. TCRdb records NextSeq 500 as the sequencer. During library preparation, unique molecular identifiers were attached to individual cDNA molecules so that TCRs could be counted quantitatively and reproducibly. Both TCR alpha and TCR beta chains were sequenced from each blood RNA sample. The source study handled its data this way. The median number of TCRs per sample was around 100,000, ranging from roughly 23,224 to 700,000. V, J and CDR3 annotation of the TCR reads was carried out using the Decombinator software suite. To make PS versus PT1 abundance plots, every sample was subsampled to the same number of TCRs (28,000). TCRs were defined as expanded if absent before sensitization and observed at least eight times at the 2-week time point. The raw public data were reprocessed by TCRdb itself: fastp quality trimming at Q25, MiXCR clonotype calling, in-frame beta chains only. Every distinct CDR3 protein forms one entry, paired with its most common genes and DNA. The V and J calls and clone size are TCRdb's, not the authors'. This sample has around 340,000 distinct CDR3 sequences in its table, and under 9% of those were observed once. More than 7% of the sample lies in the top ten.

This sequence uses TRBV20-1 and TRBJ1-2; no D gene is confidently identified. This TCR was sampled from a woman younger than 30 with alopecia areata. Some clones in this sample may be carry-over from other donors' samples. This specimen consisted of whole blood, obtained in connection with sensitization to the hapten diphenylcyclopropenone (DPC). The CDR3 in this case is CSASGPFLLYGYTF. The nucleotide sequence is TGCAGTGCTAGTGGCCCTTTTCTGCTCTATGGCTACACCTTC.